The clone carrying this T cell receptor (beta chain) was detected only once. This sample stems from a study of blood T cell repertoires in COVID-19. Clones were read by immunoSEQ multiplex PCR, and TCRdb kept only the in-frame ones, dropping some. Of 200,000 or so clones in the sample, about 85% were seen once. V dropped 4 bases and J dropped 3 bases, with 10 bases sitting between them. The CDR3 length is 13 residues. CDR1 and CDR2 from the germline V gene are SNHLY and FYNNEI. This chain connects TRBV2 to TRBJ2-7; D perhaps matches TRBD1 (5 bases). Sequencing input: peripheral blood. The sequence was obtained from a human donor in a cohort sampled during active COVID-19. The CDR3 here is CASSAAGHYEQYF. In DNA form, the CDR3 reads TGTGCCAGCAGTGCGGCAGGGCACTACGAGCAGTACTTC.